This T cell receptor (beta chain) derives from a study of T cells in Graves' hyperthyroidism and ophthalmopathy. This clonotype has only a few counts. CDR1 and CDR2 (germline): GTSNPN, SVGIG (reference sequence). The CDR3 totals 13 residues. V was shortened by 0 bases and J by 9 bases, with 12 bases between the two germline ends. TCR beta CDR3 regions were amplified from RNA. With the HTBI primer set, the TCR CDR3 went through a first round of RT-PCR. Each CDR3 protein gets one entry after TCRdb re-called the multiplex PCR reads with MiXCR. The sample shows approximately 600,000 distinct CDR3 sequences, 11% to 15% of them seen only once.

The V call is TRBV30, the J call TRBJ1-5; possible D gene TRBD1, 6 bases. The source of this sequence is a woman aged 25 to 39 with Graves' hyperthyroidism that later progressed to Graves' ophthalmopathy. Material: blood. The CDR3 loop is CAWSVLGQGPQHF. The CDR3 nucleotides are TGTGCCTGGAGTGTGTTGGGACAAGGGCCCCAGCATTTT.